This TCR beta chain came from a study of shared clonotypes between healthy human individuals. Produced via immunoSEQ multiplex PCR; TCRdb's table is partial and in-frame only. The data contain around 1.5 million clones, roughly 98% of them seen just once; the ten biggest clones take up about 0.4%. Every contributor of samples was a Caucasian grown-up residing in Nashville, Tennessee. The CDR3 loop spans 13 amino acids. Germline loops: CDR1 SGDLS, CDR2 YYNGEE. The V and J ends lost 4 bases and 8 bases respectively, with 15 bases between them. The sequenced material came from naive CD4+ T cells sorted from blood. Specified subset: CD45RA+ positively selected. The source of this sequence is a man in his thirties or forties in good health. This sequence joins TRBV9 and TRBJ1-2; D is perhaps TRBD1 (6 bases). Here the CDR3 reads CASSPWQGIGYTF. The DNA of the CDR3 is TGTGCCAGCAGCCCTTGGCAGGGGATCGGCTACACCTTC.